The T cell receptor (beta chain) under discussion was sequenced for a study of blood T cell repertoires in COVID-19. Produced via immunoSEQ multiplex PCR; TCRdb's table is partial and in-frame only. Here the sample spans over 200,000 clones, around 90% being singletons. The germline CDR1 and CDR2 sequences are MNHNS and SASEGT. The CDR3 contains 14 residues. The V and J ends lost 2 bases and 6 bases, in that order; junction bases with no gene match: 2. The sample was peripheral blood. V gene TRBV6-1 combines with J gene TRBJ2-2; 8 bases line up with TRBD1. The receptor comes from a woman aged 25 to 45 with acute or convalescent COVID-19. Here the CDR3 DNA reads TGTGCCAGCAGTGAACAGGGGGCCGCCGGGGAGCTGTTTTTT. It yields the protein CASSEQGAAGELFF.